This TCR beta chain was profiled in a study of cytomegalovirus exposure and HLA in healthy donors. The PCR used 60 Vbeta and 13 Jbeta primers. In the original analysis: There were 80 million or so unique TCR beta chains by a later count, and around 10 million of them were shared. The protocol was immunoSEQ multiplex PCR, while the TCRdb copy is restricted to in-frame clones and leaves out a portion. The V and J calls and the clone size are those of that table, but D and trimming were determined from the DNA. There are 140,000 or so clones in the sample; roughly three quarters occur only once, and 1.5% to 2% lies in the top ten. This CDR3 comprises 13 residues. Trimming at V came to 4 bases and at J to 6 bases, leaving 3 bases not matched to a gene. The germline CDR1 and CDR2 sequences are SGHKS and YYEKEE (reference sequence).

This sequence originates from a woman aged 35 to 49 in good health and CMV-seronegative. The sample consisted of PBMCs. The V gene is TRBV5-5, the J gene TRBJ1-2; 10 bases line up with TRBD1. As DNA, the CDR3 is TGTGCCAGCAGCGGAGGGACAGGGGATGGCTACACCTTC. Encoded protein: CASSGGTGDGYTF.